Listed below are T cell receptor beta chains from one sample, sequenced in a study of cytomegalovirus exposure and HLA in healthy donors. Sequencing used immunoSEQ multiplex PCR; TCRdb keeps in-frame clones, though not all of them. The sample lists roughly 330,000 clones, about 90% occurring once. Material: PBMCs. All receptors derive from a woman aged 25 to 45 in good health and CMV-seropositive. CDR3s include the opening cysteine and the closing phenylalanine or tryptophan. D genes are given only for firm matches. Part of the rows lack a size; the others show once, few, many or a class for expanded clones.

CDR3aa: CASSDHRGSSYNEQFF
CDR3nt: TGTGCCAGCAGTGACCATCGGGGGAGCTCCTACAATGAGCAGTTCTTC
abundance: .
j_gene: TRBJ2-1
v_gene: TRBV25-1
d_gene: .

CDR3aa: CASSLWPFGYTF
CDR3nt: TGTGCCAGCAGTTTGTGGCCCTTCGGCTACACCTTC
abundance: few
j_gene: TRBJ1-2
v_gene: TRBV28
d_gene: .

CDR3aa: CASSVILGAEQFF
CDR3nt: TGTGCCAGCAGCGTAATACTAGGTGCTGAGCAGTTCTTC
abundance: .
j_gene: TRBJ2-1
v_gene: TRBV9
d_gene: .

CDR3aa: CASSRLPGTQYF
CDR3nt: TGTGCCAGCAGCCGGCTCCCAGGGACCCAGTACTTC
abundance: few
j_gene: TRBJ2-5
v_gene: TRBV2
d_gene: .

CDR3aa: CASSYSNRGYEQYF
CDR3nt: TGTGCCAGCAGTTACTCCAACAGGGGTTACGAGCAGTACTTC
abundance: .
j_gene: TRBJ2-7
v_gene: TRBV6-5
d_gene: TRBD1

CDR3aa: CASSVALAAPYEQYF
CDR3nt: TGTGCCAGCAGCGTAGCACTAGCGGCGCCCTACGAGCAGTACTTC
abundance: .
j_gene: TRBJ2-7
v_gene: TRBV9
d_gene: TRBD2

CDR3aa: CAWGDYKSSYEQYF
CDR3nt: TGTGCCTGGGGAGACTACAAGAGCTCCTACGAGCAGTACTTC
abundance: once
j_gene: TRBJ2-7
v_gene: TRBV30
d_gene: .

CDR3aa: CASRGLGSGNEKLFF
CDR3nt: TGTGCCAGCAGGGGGTTAGGGAGCGGTAATGAAAAACTGTTTTTT
abundance: .
j_gene: TRBJ1-4
v_gene: TRBV6-1
d_gene: .

CDR3aa: CASSTGQRETQYF
CDR3nt: TGTGCCAGCAGCACGGGACAGCGGGAGACCCAGTACTTC
abundance: .
j_gene: TRBJ2-5
v_gene: TRBV7-2
d_gene: TRBD1

CDR3aa: CASRGQGEKLFF
CDR3nt: TGTGCCAGCAGGGGACAGGGGGAAAAACTGTTTTTT
abundance: .
j_gene: TRBJ1-4
v_gene: TRBV2
d_gene: TRBD1

CDR3aa: CAISELNPGQGFDEQFF
CDR3nt: TGTGCCATCAGTGAGCTCAATCCGGGACAGGGTTTCGATGAGCAGTTCTTC
abundance: .
j_gene: TRBJ2-1
v_gene: TRBV10-3
d_gene: TRBD1

CDR3aa: CASSVQSNTGELFF
CDR3nt: TGTGCCAGCAGTGTTCAGTCGAACACCGGGGAGCTGTTTTTT
abundance: .
j_gene: TRBJ2-2
v_gene: TRBV6-4
d_gene: .

CDR3aa: CASSYGASNEQFF
CDR3nt: TGTGCCAGCAGTTACGGTGCGTCCAATGAGCAGTTCTTC
abundance: .
j_gene: TRBJ2-1
v_gene: TRBV6-6
d_gene: .

CDR3aa: CASSVNAGSNYGYTF
CDR3nt: TGTGCCAGCAGCGTTAATGCGGGATCTAACTATGGCTACACCTTC
abundance: .
j_gene: TRBJ1-2
v_gene: TRBV9
d_gene: .

CDR3aa: CASSSRGDQPQHF
CDR3nt: TGTGCCAGCAGCTCTAGGGGAGATCAGCCCCAGCATTTT
abundance: .
j_gene: TRBJ1-5
v_gene: TRBV7-2
d_gene: .

CDR3aa: CASSLYSHGNQPQHF
CDR3nt: TGTGCCAGCAGTTTATACAGTCACGGCAATCAGCCCCAGCATTTT
abundance: .
j_gene: TRBJ1-5
v_gene: TRBV28
d_gene: .

CDR3aa: CASSPGLALAGDSYNEQFF
CDR3nt: TGTGCCAGCAGCCCCGGATTGGCACTAGCGGGAGACTCCTACAATGAGCAGTTCTTC
abundance: .
j_gene: TRBJ2-1
v_gene: TRBV7-9
d_gene: TRBD2

CDR3aa: CASSAGGVNEKLFF
CDR3nt: TGCGCCAGCAGTGCAGGGGGCGTAAATGAAAAACTGTTTTTT
abundance: .
j_gene: TRBJ1-4
v_gene: TRBV10-2
d_gene: TRBD1

CDR3aa: CASSSQARGPETQYF
CDR3nt: TGTGCCAGCAGTTCGCAAGCGCGGGGGCCGGAGACCCAGTACTTC
abundance: .
j_gene: TRBJ2-5
v_gene: TRBV6-6
d_gene: .

CDR3aa: CAWGGNSYEQYF
CDR3nt: TGTGCCTGGGGGGGGAACTCCTACGAGCAGTACTTC
abundance: .
j_gene: TRBJ2-7
v_gene: TRBV30
d_gene: .

CDR3aa: CASSVVGGGNEQFF
CDR3nt: TGTGCCAGCAGCGTAGTGGGTGGGGGCAATGAGCAGTTCTTC
abundance: .
j_gene: TRBJ2-1
v_gene: TRBV9
d_gene: .

CDR3aa: CASSLGDSNEQFF
CDR3nt: TGTGCCAGCAGCTTAGGAGATAGTAATGAGCAGTTCTTC
abundance: .
j_gene: TRBJ2-1
v_gene: TRBV11-3
d_gene: .

CDR3aa: CASSLESPAAGELFF
CDR3nt: TGTGCCAGCAGCTTGGAGTCCCCGGCGGCCGGGGAGCTGTTTTTT
abundance: .
j_gene: TRBJ2-2
v_gene: TRBV5-6
d_gene: .

CDR3aa: CASSSPIGRGTEAFF
CDR3nt: TGTGCCAGCAGCTCCCCGATCGGGCGCGGGACTGAAGCTTTCTTT
abundance: .
j_gene: TRBJ1-1
v_gene: TRBV13
d_gene: .

CDR3aa: CASSTSGRAYNEQFF
CDR3nt: TGTGCCAGCAGCACTAGCGGGAGGGCCTACAATGAGCAGTTCTTC
abundance: .
j_gene: TRBJ2-1
v_gene: TRBV5-4
d_gene: TRBD2

CDR3aa: CASSVADRSYNEQFF
CDR3nt: TGTGCCAGCAGCGTAGCGGACAGAAGCTACAATGAGCAGTTCTTC
abundance: .
j_gene: TRBJ2-1
v_gene: TRBV9
d_gene: .

CDR3aa: CASSLGAGGETQYF
CDR3nt: TGTGCCAGCAGCTTGGGCGCGGGAGGGGAGACCCAGTACTTC
abundance: .
j_gene: TRBJ2-5
v_gene: TRBV5-4
d_gene: TRBD2

CDR3aa: CASSQGPGNTIYF
CDR3nt: TGTGCCAGCAGTCAGGGGCCTGGAAACACCATATATTTT
abundance: few
j_gene: TRBJ1-3
v_gene: TRBV2
d_gene: .

CDR3aa: CASSLEIWTSAYNEQFF
CDR3nt: TGTGCCAGCAGCTTAGAAATTTGGACTAGTGCCTACAATGAGCAGTTCTTC
abundance: .
j_gene: TRBJ2-1
v_gene: TRBV11-2
d_gene: TRBD2

CDR3aa: CAWSQSENTEAFF
CDR3nt: TGTGCCTGGAGTCAGTCAGAGAACACTGAAGCTTTCTTT
abundance: .
j_gene: TRBJ1-1
v_gene: TRBV30
d_gene: .

CDR3aa: CASSKTGPSSYNEQFF
CDR3nt: TGTGCCAGCAGCAAGACAGGGCCCAGCTCCTACAATGAGCAGTTCTTC
abundance: .
j_gene: TRBJ2-1
v_gene: TRBV7-6
d_gene: TRBD1

CDR3aa: CASSRSGSSYNEQFF
CDR3nt: TGTGCCAGCAGCCGTAGCGGGAGTAGCTACAATGAGCAGTTCTTC
abundance: .
j_gene: TRBJ2-1
v_gene: TRBV11-3
d_gene: TRBD2

CDR3aa: CASSLTGDNYGYTF
CDR3nt: TGTGCCAGCAGTTTGACAGGGGATAACTATGGCTACACCTTC
abundance: few
j_gene: TRBJ1-2
v_gene: TRBV27
d_gene: TRBD1

CDR3aa: CASSLAGFYGYTF
CDR3nt: TGTGCCAGCAGCTTAGCAGGGTTCTATGGCTACACCTTC
abundance: .
j_gene: TRBJ1-2
v_gene: TRBV7-3
d_gene: .

CDR3aa: CASSSNGLAGGQETQYF
CDR3nt: TGTGCCAGCAGCTCGAATGGACTAGCGGGGGGACAAGAGACCCAGTACTTC
abundance: .
j_gene: TRBJ2-5
v_gene: TRBV7-9
d_gene: TRBD2

CDR3aa: CASSVVASGNTGELFF
CDR3nt: TGTGCCAGCAGCGTAGTAGCGTCGGGGAACACCGGGGAGCTGTTTTTT
abundance: .
j_gene: TRBJ2-2
v_gene: TRBV9
d_gene: .

CDR3aa: CASSESAGQGGSPLHF
CDR3nt: TGCGCCAGCAGTGAGTCCGCTGGGCAGGGGGGTTCACCCCTCCACTTT
abundance: .
j_gene: TRBJ1-6
v_gene: TRBV10-2
d_gene: TRBD1

CDR3aa: CASSLSLPDEETQYF
CDR3nt: TGCGCCAGCAGCTTGTCTTTGCCTGACGAAGAGACCCAGTACTTC
abundance: .
j_gene: TRBJ2-5
v_gene: TRBV5-1
d_gene: .

CDR3aa: CATSRDLAGGGEQYF
CDR3nt: TGTGCCACCAGCAGAGATCTCGCGGGAGGGGGAGAGCAGTACTTC
abundance: .
j_gene: TRBJ2-7
v_gene: TRBV15
d_gene: TRBD2

CDR3aa: CAAGTGEHEQYF
CDR3nt: TGTGCCGCAGGGACAGGGGAGCACGAGCAGTACTTC
abundance: .
j_gene: TRBJ2-7
v_gene: TRBV19
d_gene: TRBD1

CDR3aa: CASTTDRDNHNYGYTF
CDR3nt: TGCGCCAGCACCACCGACCGGGACAACCATAACTATGGCTACACCTTC
abundance: few
j_gene: TRBJ1-2
v_gene: TRBV5-1
d_gene: .

CDR3aa: CASSLGNGDTEAFF
CDR3nt: TGCGCCAGCAGCTTGGGGAACGGGGACACTGAAGCTTTCTTT
abundance: many
j_gene: TRBJ1-1
v_gene: TRBV5-1
d_gene: .

CDR3aa: CASSQVASGEYEQYF
CDR3nt: TGCGCCAGCAGCCAAGTGGCTAGCGGCGAATACGAGCAGTACTTC
abundance: .
j_gene: TRBJ2-7
v_gene: TRBV4-3
d_gene: TRBD2

CDR3aa: CASSWESGYEQYF
CDR3nt: TGTGCCAGCAGTTGGGAGTCTGGCTACGAGCAGTACTTC
abundance: few
j_gene: TRBJ2-7
v_gene: TRBV6-4
d_gene: .